A single TCR beta chain is shown here with its context. What it binds is unknown. The sample comes from a study of blood T cells in healthy people across ages. Study conclusions and caveats: Relative to aged donors, long-lived donors carried more naive CD4+ cells and displayed higher diversity.

Donor samples were obtained from healthy Caucasian individuals from Russia, aged 6 to 90. Then a second PCR, running about 6 to 12 cycles, was carried out with a sample-barcoded 5' primer and a J-beta primer mix. TCRdb itself ran the 5' RACE reads through MiXCR, one entry per CDR3 protein. The data hold hundreds of thousands of distinct CDR3 sequences, with around 32% observed a single time. Germline CDR1 GTSNPN, CDR2 SVGIG (reference sequence). Trimming removed 4 bases from V and 4 bases from J, with 16 bases in between. The CDR3 length is 14 residues. The chain is built from TRBV30 and TRBJ1-2; D uncertain. This receptor was identified in a woman at least 80 years old in good health. The sample taken for sequencing was blood. The CDR3 DNA follows: TGTGCCTGGATTCGGCGGAGGGAGAGCTATGGCTACACCTTC. Residues: CAWIRRRESYGYTF. The entire variable domain, with the rest obtained from reference TRBV30 and TRBJ1-2, is as follows: SQTIHQWPATLVQPVGSPLSLECTVEGTSNPNLYWYRQAAGRGLQLLFYSVGIGQISSEVPQNLSASRPQDRQFILSSKKLLLSDSGFYLCAWIRRRESYGYTFGSGTRLTVV.